Below, 8 T cell receptor beta chains from the same sample are listed, as sequenced in a study of blood T cells in healthy people across ages. Next came a second PCR, run for roughly 6 to 11 cycles, which used a sample-barcoded 5' primer along with a J-beta primer mix. TCRdb called the 5' RACE reads again in MiXCR, with one record for every CDR3 protein. Here the sample spans roughly 930,000 distinct CDR3 sequences, roughly 52% being singletons. The sample was blood. These receptors all stem from a man aged 30-40 years in good health.

The V gene is TRBV29-1, the J gene TRBJ2-1; no definite D call. V was cut by 0 bases and J by 7 bases, with 13 bases left in between. CDR3 length: 14 residues. Germline V gene data show CDR1 as SQVTM and CDR2 as ANQGSEA. CDR3 in amino acids: CSVEDVGEQNEQFF. DNA of the CDR3: TGCAGCGTTGAAGATGTTGGGGAACAGAATGAGCAGTTCTTC.

This chain joins TRBV4-1 and TRBJ1-2, with no clear D. CDR3 length: 15 residues. The V gene's germline CDR1 is MGHRA and CDR2 YSYEKL. The germline V and J ends were trimmed by 1 base and 6 bases, with 15 bases remaining between them. The CDR3 bases are TGCGCCAGCAGCCAAGGAGGCGCTGGAACCCATGGCTACACCTTC. Translation: CASSQGGAGTHGYTF.

This chain uses TRBV9 with TRBJ2-5, with D unresolved. The CDR3 totals 13 residues. Looked up from germline, CDR1 is SGDLS and CDR2 is YYNGEE. The V end lost 0 bases, the J end lost 4 bases, and 7 bases lay between the germline ends. The CDR3 region has the DNA TGTGCCAGCAGCGTAGAATGGGGAGAGACCCAGTACTTC. This codes for CASSVEWGETQYF.

This clonotype has only a few counts. This chain's CDR3 is CASSLGQSYNSPLHF. CDR3 sequence (DNA): TGTGCCAGCAGTCTCGGACAGTCCTATAATTCACCCCTCCACTTT. V and J are TRBV2 and TRBJ1-6, with a weak D call TRBD1 (6 bases). V lost 5 bases and J 1 base, leaving 9 bases between the germline ends. This CDR3 contains 15 residues. Germline assignment: CDR1 SNHLY and CDR2 FYNNEI.

This chain connects TRBV27 to TRBJ2-7; D gene unclear. Looked up from germline, CDR1 is MNHEY and CDR2 is SMNVEV (reference sequence). The CDR3 is 12 amino acids. The germline V and J ends were trimmed by 9 bases and 2 bases, with 11 bases remaining between them. For the CDR3, the DNA is TGTGCCAGTCGGCGGACCACCTACGAGCAGTACTTC. Translating it yields CASRRTTYEQYF.

The table lists this clonotype with a few counts. This chain uses TRBV9 with TRBJ1-2; the D is unclear. Germline CDR1 is SGDLS and CDR2 is YYNGEE. This CDR3 contains 14 residues. Trimming cost V 1 base and J 4 bases, with 11 bases left between them. This CDR3 reads CASSVMGSSYGYTF. The CDR3 region has the DNA TGTGCCAGCAGCGTAATGGGCAGCAGCTATGGCTACACCTTC.

Regarding this clonotype: Germline is not matched at one junction end, which may reflect a read error. V usage is TRBV5-1 and J usage is TRBJ2-3; no definite D call. The length of the CDR3 is 11 residues. Germline V gene sequence: CDR1 SGHRS, CDR2 YFSETQ. The CDR3 reads CAGSSRDTQYF. CDR3 in DNA: TGCGCCGGCAGCTCCCGCGATACGCAGTATTTT.

This chain's CDR3 is CASSLGQNPLYEPYF. The CDR3 DNA reads TGTGCCAGCAGCTTAGGACAGAACCCCTTGTACGAGCCGTACTTC. This chain joins TRBV7-9 and TRBJ2-4; TRBD1 is a possible D gene (5 bases). Germline CDR1 is SEHNR and CDR2 is FQNEAQ (reference sequence). The CDR3 has 15 amino acids. V lost 1 base to trimming and J lost 15 bases, with 22 bases between them.